Sequencing of this TCR beta chain was carried out in a study of T cell responses to AZD1222 COVID-19 vaccine. A note on this clone: What it recognizes is unknown.

Study results and caveats: It should be noted that donors were predominantly white British and more often female, and clonal diversity was possibly underestimated. The peak T cell response came first, and repertoires were sampled only after it. The CD4 TCRs associated with vaccination extended across spike and predominated at 160-218 and 743-854. Receipt of two AZD1222 doses was followed by a rise in Spike-specific TCR breadth and depth.

TCRdb's table, derived via immunoSEQ multiplex PCR, lists solely in-frame clones and lacks some. The repertoire consists of roughly 120,000 clones, with about nine tenths occurring once and the leading ten covering over 4%. The sequence was obtained from an adult in good health. The material was peripheral blood, obtained on day 0 of AZD1222 vaccination.

The CDR3: CASSEQAGRETQYF. The CDR3 nucleotides are TGTGCCAGCAGTGAACAGGCCGGGCGAGAGACCCAGTACTTC. The rearrangement joins TRBV2 to TRBJ2-5; no clear D. The CDR3 length is 14 residues. V was trimmed by 2 bases and J by 4 bases, leaving 11 bases between them. Looked up from germline, CDR1 is SNHLY and CDR2 is FYNNEI.